This TCR beta chain was sequenced in a study of T cell repertoires in cytomegalovirus infection. In TCRdb, the reads were re-called with MiXCR into one record per CDR3 protein. The data contain a few hundred thousand distinct CDR3 sequences, around a third of them seen just once; the ten biggest clones take up roughly 15%. Per germline, CDR1 DFQATT and CDR2 SNEGSKA (reference sequence). The CDR3 sequence is 14 residues long. V lost 5 bases and J lost 10; bases outside the gene matches: 13. Note on this clonotype: Its antigen is undetermined.

The chain employs TRBV20-1 and TRBJ2-1; TRBD2 aligns across 8 bases. Sequenced here: cultured PBMCs, sampled from culture after CMV antigen stimulation. The receptor's source is a human donor in good health (CMV status not recorded). Some clones in this sample may be carry-over from other donors' samples. CDR3: CSALIAGLGGEQFF. DNA for the CDR3: TGCAGTGCTCTCATAGCGGGATTGGGGGGGGAGCAGTTCTTC.